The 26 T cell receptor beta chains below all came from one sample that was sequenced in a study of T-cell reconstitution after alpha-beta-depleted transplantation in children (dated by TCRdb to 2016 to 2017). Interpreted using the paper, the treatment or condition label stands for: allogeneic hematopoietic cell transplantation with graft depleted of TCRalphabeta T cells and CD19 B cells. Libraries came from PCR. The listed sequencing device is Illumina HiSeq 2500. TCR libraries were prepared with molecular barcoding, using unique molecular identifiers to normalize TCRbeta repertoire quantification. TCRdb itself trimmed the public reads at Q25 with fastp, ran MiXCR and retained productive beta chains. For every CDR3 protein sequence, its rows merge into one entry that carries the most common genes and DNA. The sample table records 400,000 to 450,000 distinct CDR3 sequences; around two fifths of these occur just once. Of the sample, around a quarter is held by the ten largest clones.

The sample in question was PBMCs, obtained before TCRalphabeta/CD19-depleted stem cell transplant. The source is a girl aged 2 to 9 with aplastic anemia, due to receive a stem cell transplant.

CDR3 region: CASSLRQGSYNEQFF. CDR3 coding DNA: TGTGCCAGCAGTTTAAGGCAGGGTTCCTACAATGAGCAGTTCTTC. This rearrangement joins TRBV27 to TRBJ2-1, with TRBD1 as a possible D gene (5 bases). The CDR3 has 15 amino acids. The V end lost 2 bases, the J end lost 1 base, and 9 bases lay between the germline ends. Germline loops: CDR1 MNHEY, CDR2 SMNVEV (reference sequence).

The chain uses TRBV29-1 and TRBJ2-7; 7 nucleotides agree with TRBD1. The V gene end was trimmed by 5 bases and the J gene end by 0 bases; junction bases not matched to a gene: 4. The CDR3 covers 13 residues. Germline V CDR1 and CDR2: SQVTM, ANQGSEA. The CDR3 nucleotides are TGCAGCGTTCTGAGGGACAGCTCCTACGAGCAGTACTTC. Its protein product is CSVLRDSSYEQYF.

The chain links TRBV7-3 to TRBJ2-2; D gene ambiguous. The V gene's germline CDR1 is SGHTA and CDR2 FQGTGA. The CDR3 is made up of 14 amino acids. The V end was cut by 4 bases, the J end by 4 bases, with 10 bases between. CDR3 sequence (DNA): TGTGCCAGCAGCTCGGGCGAGTTCACCGGGGAGCTGTTTTTT. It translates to CASSSGEFTGELFF.

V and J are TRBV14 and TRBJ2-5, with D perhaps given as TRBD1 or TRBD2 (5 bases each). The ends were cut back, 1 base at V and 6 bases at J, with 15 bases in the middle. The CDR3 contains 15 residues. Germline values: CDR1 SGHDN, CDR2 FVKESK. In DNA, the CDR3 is TGTGCCAGCAGCCAAGGGTCCGAGGGGAAGAAGACCCAGTACTTC. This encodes CASSQGSEGKKTQYF.

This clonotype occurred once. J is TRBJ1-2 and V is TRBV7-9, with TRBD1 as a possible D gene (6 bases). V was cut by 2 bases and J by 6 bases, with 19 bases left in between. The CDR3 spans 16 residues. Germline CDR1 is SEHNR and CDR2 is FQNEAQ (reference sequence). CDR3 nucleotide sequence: TGTGCCAGCAGCTTATGGCCCGGACAGCCCCCCGATGGCTACACCTTC. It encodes CASSLWPGQPPDGYTF.

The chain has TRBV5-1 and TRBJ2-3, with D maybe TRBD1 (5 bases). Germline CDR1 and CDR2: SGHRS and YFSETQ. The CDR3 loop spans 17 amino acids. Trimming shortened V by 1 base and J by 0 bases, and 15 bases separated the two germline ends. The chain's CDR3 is CASSLIGDRPSTDTQYF. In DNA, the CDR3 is TGCGCCAGCAGCTTGATAGGAGACAGACCTAGCACAGATACGCAGTATTTT.

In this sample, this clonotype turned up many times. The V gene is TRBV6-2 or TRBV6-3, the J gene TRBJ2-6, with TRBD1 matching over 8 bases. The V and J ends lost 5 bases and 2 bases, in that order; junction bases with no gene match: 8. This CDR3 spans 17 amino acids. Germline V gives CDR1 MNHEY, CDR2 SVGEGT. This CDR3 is CASSPWTGYTGANVLTF. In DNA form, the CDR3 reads TGTGCCAGCAGTCCTTGGACAGGGTACACTGGGGCCAACGTCCTGACTTTC.

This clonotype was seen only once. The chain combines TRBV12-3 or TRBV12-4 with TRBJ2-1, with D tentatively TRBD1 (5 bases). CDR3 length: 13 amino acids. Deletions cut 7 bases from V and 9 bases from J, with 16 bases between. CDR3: CASKVTVDVEQFF. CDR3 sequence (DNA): TGTGCCAGCAAAGTGACAGTTGACGTTGAGCAGTTCTTC.

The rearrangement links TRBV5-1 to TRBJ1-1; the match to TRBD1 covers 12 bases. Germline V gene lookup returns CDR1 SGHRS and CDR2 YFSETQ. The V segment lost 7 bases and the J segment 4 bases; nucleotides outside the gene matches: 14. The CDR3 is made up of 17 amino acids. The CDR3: CASLLGTGGSLATEAFF. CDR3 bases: TGCGCCAGCCTTCTCGGGACAGGGGGCTCATTGGCCACTGAAGCTTTCTTT.

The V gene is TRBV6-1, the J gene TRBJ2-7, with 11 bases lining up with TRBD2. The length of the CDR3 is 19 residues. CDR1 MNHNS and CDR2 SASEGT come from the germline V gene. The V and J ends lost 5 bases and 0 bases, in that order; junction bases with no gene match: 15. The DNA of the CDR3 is TGTGCCAGCAGTCCGCGTCGGGGGGTAGCGGGAGGGAGCTCCTACGAGCAGTACTTC. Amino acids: CASSPRRGVAGGSSYEQYF.

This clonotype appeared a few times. CDR3 nucleotide sequence: TGCGCCAGCAGCTTGGGGGGGAGTGGCACAGATACGCAGTATTTT. Its protein product is CASSLGGSGTDTQYF. This chain uses TRBV5-1 with TRBJ2-3; D is tentatively TRBD1 or TRBD2 (5 bases each). V shed 0 bases and J shed 1 base, with 9 bases lying between them. Germline-derived CDR1 and CDR2 are SGHRS and YFSETQ. CDR3 size: 15 residues.

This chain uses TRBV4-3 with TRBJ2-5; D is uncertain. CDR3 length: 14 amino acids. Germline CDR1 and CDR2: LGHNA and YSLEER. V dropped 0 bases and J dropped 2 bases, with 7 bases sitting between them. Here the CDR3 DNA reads TGCGCCAGCAGCCAAGATACGGCTCAAGAGACCCAGTACTTC. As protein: CASSQDTAQETQYF.

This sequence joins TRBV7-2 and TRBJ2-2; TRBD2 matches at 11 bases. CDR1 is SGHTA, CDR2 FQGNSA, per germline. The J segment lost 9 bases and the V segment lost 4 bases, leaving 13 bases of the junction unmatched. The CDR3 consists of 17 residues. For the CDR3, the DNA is TGTGCCAGCAGCTCCTGGGGGACTAGCGGCACCGTACGGGAGCTGTTTTTT. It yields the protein CASSSWGTSGTVRELFF.

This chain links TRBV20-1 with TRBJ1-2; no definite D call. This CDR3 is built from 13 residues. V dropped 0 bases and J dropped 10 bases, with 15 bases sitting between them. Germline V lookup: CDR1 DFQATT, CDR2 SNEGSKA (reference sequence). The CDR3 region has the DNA TGCAGTGCTAGAGATGGTACCCGAAAGGACTACACCTTC. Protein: CSARDGTRKDYTF.

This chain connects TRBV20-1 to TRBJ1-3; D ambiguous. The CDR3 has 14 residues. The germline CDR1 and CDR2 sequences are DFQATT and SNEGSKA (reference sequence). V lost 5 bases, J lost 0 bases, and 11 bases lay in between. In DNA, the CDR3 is TGCAGTGCTTGGACCCCACACTCTGGAAACACCATATATTTT. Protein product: CSAWTPHSGNTIYF.

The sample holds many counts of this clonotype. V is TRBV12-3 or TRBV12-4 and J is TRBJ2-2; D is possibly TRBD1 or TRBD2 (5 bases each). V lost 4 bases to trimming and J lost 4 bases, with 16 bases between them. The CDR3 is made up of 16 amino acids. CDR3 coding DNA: TGTGCCAGCAGTTCGCGCTCCTCGGGGCGCACCGGGGAGCTGTTTTTT. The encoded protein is CASSSRSSGRTGELFF.

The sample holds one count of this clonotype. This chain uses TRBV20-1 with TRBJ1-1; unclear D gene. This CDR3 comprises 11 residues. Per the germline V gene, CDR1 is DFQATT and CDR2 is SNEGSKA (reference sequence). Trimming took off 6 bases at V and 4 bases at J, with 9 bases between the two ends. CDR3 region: CSAPDGTEAFF. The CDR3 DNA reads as TGCAGTGCCCCCGATGGCACTGAAGCTTTCTTT.

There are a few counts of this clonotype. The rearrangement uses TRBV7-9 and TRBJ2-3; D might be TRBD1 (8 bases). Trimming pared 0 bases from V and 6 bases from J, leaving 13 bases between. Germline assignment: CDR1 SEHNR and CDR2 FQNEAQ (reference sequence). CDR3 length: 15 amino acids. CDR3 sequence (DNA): TGTGCCAGCAGCTTAGCGGACAGGGAGGGGGATACGCAGTATTTT. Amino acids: CASSLADREGDTQYF.

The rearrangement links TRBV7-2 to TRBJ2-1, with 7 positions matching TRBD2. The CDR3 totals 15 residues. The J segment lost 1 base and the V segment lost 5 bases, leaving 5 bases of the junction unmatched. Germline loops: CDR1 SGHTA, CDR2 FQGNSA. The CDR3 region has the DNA TGTGCCAGCAGCCCGTGGACTAGTTCCTACAATGAGCAGTTCTTC. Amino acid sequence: CASSPWTSSYNEQFF. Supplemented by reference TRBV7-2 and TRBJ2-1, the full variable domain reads GAGVSQSPSNKVTEKGKDVELRCDPISGHTALYWYRQSLGQGLEFLIYFQGNSAPDKSGLPSDRFSAERTGGSVSTLTIQRTQQEDSAVYLCASSPWTSSYNEQFFGPGTRLTVL.

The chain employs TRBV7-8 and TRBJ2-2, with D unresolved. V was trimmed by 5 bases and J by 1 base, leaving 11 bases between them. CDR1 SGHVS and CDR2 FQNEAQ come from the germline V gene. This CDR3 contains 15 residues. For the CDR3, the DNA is TGTGCCAGCAGCACCACGCACAGGAACACCGGGGAGCTGTTTTTT. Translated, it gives CASSTTHRNTGELFF. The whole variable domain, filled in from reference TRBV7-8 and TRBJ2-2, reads GAGVSQSPRYKVAKRGQDVALRCDPISGHVSLFWYQQALGQGPEFLTYFQNEAQLDKSGLPSDRFFAERPEGSVSTLKIQRTQQEDSAVYLCASSTTHRNTGELFFGEGSRLTVL.

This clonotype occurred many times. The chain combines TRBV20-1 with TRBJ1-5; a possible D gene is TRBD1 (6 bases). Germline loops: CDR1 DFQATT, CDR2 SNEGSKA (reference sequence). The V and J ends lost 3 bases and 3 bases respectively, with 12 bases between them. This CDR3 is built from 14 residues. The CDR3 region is CSASPGTLNQPQHF. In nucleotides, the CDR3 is TGCAGTGCTAGCCCTGGGACACTCAATCAGCCCCAGCATTTT.

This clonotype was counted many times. CDR3 nucleotide sequence: TGTGCCAGCAGCTTGGCCGGGACAGGGGGCAACACCGGGGAGCTGTTTTTT. Residues: CASSLAGTGGNTGELFF. The chain links TRBV5-8 to TRBJ2-2; 12 bases align to TRBD1. Looked up from germline, CDR1 is SGHTS and CDR2 is YDEGEE. V was clipped by 0 bases and J by 2 bases; unmatched bases: 2. The CDR3 sequence is 17 residues long.

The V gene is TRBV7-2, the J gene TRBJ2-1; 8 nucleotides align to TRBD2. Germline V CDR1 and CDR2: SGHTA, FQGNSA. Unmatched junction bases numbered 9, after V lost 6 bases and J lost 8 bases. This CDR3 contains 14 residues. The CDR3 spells CASRTSERWDEQFF. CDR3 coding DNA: TGTGCCAGCAGGACTAGCGAGAGATGGGATGAGCAGTTCTTC. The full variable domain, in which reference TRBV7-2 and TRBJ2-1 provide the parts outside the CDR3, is GAGVSQSPSNKVTEKGKDVELRCDPISGHTALYWYRQSLGQGLEFLIYFQGNSAPDKSGLPSDRFSAERTGGSVSTLTIQRTQQEDSAVYLCASRTSERWDEQFFGPGTRLTVL.

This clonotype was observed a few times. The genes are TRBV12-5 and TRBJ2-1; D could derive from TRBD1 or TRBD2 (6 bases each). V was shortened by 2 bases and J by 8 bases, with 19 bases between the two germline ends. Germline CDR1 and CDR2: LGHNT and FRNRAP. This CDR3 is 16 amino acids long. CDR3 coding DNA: TGTGCTAGTGGTTTGCGCGTCGGGGGCCCTTACCATGAGCAGTTCTTC. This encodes CASGLRVGGPYHEQFF.

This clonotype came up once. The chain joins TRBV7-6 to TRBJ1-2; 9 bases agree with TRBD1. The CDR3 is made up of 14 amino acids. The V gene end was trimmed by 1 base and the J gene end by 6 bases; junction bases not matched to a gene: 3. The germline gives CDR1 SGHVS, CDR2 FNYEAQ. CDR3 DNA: TGTGCCAGCAGCTTAGGGACAGGGGAACATGGCTACACCTTC. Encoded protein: CASSLGTGEHGYTF.

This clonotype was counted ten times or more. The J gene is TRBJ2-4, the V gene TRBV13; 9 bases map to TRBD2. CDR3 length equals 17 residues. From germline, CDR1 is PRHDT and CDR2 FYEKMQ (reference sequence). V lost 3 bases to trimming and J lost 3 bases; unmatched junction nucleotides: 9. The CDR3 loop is CASSLASSGMIKNIQYF. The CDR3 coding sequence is TGTGCCAGCAGCTTGGCGTCTAGCGGGATGATCAAAAACATTCAGTACTTC. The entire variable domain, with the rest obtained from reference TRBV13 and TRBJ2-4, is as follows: AAGVIQSPRHLIKEKRETATLKCYPIPRHDTVYWYQQGPGQDPQFLISFYEKMQSDKGSIPDRFSAQQFSDYHSELNMSSLELGDSALYFCASSLASSGMIKNIQYFGAGTRLSVL.